This record concerns one T cell receptor beta chain sequence. No antigen is known for it. TCRdb's table, derived via immunoSEQ multiplex PCR, lists solely in-frame clones and lacks some. The data show about 5,000 clones, approximately 94% seen once. These data belong to a study of chemoradiotherapy in HPV16-positive cancers. Over chemoradiotherapy, repertoires were sampled more than once. V was pared by 4 bases and J by 10 bases, with 5 bases of the junction left unmatched. The CDR3 length is 14 residues. Germline V gene data show CDR1 as MGHRA and CDR2 as YSYEKL. Study results and limitations: The functional HPV-specific definition rests on just a couple of HPV16-positive patients.

The source of this sequence is a human donor with HPV-associated anogenital cancer. The starting material was tumor tissue, obtained from a patient who underwent chemoradiotherapy. The genes are TRBV4-1 and TRBJ1-6; 9 nucleotides match TRBD1. This CDR3 reads CASSLDRGGSPLHF. CDR3 in DNA: TGCGCCAGCAGCCTAGACAGGGGGGGGTCACCCCTCCACTTT.